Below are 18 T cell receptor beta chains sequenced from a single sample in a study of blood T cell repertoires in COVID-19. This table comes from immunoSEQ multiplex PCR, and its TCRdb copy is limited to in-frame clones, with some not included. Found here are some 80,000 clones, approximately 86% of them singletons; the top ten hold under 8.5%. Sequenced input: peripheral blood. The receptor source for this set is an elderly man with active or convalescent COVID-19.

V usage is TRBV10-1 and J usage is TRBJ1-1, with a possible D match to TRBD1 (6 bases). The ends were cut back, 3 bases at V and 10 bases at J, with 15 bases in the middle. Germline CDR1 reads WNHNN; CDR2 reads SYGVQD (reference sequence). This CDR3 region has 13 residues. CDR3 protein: CASSDGQGLSAFF. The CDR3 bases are TGCGCCAGCAGTGATGGTCAGGGGTTATCAGCTTTCTTT.

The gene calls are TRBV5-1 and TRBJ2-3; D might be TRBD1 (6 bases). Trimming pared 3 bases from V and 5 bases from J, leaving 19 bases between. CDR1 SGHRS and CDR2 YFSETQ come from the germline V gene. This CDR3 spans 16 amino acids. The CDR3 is CASSWRTAASGDTQYF. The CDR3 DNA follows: TGCGCCAGCAGCTGGCGGACAGCCGCAAGTGGAGATACGCAGTATTTT.

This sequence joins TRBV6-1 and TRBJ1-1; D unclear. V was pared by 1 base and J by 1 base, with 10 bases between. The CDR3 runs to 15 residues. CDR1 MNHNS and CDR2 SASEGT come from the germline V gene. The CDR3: CASSEGRQENTEAFF. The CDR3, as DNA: TGTGCCAGCAGTGAAGGAAGGCAGGAGAACACTGAAGCTTTCTTT.

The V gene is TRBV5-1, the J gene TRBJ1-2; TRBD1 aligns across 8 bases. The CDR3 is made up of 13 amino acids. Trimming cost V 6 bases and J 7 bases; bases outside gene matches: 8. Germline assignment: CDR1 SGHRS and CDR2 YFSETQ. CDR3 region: CASNQGQGGGYTF. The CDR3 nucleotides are TGCGCCAGCAACCAAGGACAGGGAGGTGGCTACACCTTC.

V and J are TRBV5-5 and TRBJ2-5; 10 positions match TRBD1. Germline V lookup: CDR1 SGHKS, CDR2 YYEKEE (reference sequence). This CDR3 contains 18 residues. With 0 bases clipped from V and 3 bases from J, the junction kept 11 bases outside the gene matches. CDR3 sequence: CASSLAFFVGQGKETQYF. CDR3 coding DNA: TGTGCCAGCAGCTTGGCTTTTTTTGTGGGACAGGGGAAAGAGACCCAGTACTTC.

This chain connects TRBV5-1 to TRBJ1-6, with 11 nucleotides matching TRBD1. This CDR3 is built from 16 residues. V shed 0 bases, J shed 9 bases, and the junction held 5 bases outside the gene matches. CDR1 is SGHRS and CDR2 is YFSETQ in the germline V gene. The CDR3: CASSLDPGQGGSPLHF. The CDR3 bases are TGCGCCAGCAGCTTGGATCCGGGACAGGGGGGTTCACCCCTCCACTTT. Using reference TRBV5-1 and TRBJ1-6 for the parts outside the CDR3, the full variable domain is KAGVTQTPRYLIKTRGQQVTLSCSPISGHRSVSWYQQTPGQGLQFLFEYFSETQRNKGNFPGRFSGRQFSNSRSEMNVSTLELGDSALYLCASSLDPGQGGSPLHFGNGTRLTVT.

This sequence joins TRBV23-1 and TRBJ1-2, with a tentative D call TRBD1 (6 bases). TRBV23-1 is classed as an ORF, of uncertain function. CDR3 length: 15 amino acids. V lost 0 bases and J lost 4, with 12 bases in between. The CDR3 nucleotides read TGCGCCAGCAGTCAATCGCGGACAGTGAGCTATGGCTACACCTTC. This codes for CASSQSRTVSYGYTF.

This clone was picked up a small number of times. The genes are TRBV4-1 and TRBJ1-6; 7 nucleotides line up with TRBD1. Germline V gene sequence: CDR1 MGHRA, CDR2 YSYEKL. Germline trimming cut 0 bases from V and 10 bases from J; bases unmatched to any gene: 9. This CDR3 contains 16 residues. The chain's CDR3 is CASSQDHDRAGSPLHF. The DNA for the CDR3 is TGCGCCAGCAGCCAAGATCACGACAGGGCTGGGTCACCCCTCCACTTT.

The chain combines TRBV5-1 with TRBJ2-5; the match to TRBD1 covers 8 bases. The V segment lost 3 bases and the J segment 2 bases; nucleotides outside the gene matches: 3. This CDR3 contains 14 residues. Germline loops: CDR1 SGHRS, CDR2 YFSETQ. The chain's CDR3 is CASSSRDRQETQYF. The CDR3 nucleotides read TGCGCCAGCAGCTCACGGGACAGGCAAGAGACCCAGTACTTC.

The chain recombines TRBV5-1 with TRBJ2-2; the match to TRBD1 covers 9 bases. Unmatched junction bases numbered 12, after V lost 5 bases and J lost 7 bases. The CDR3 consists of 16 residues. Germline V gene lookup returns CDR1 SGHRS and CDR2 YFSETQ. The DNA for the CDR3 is TGCGCCAGCAGACCAACAGGGGGCGTTACGGTCGGGGAGCTGTTTTTT. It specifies CASRPTGGVTVGELFF.

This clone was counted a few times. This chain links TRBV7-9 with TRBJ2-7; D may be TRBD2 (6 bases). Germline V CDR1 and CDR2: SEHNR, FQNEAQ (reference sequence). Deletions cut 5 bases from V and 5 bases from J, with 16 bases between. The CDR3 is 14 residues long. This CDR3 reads CASSRTGSTDEQYV. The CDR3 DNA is TGTGCCAGCAGCAGAACCGGGAGCACTGACGAGCAGTACGTC.

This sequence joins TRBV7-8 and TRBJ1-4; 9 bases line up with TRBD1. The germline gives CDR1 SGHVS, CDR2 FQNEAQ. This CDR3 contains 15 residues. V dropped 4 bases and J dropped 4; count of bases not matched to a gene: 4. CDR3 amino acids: CASSWGTGLNEKLFF. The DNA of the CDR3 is TGTGCCAGCAGCTGGGGGACAGGGCTTAATGAAAAACTGTTTTTT.

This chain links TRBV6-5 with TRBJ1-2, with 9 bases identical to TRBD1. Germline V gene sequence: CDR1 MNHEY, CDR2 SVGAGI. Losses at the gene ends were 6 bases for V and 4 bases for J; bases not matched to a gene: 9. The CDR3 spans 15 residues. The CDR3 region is CASRDTGGISYGYTF. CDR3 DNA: TGTGCCAGCAGGGATACAGGGGGCATAAGCTATGGCTACACCTTC.

The CDR3: CASSLVQVERGYGYTF. In nucleotides, the CDR3 is TGTGCCAGCAGTTTGGTCCAGGTAGAAAGGGGATATGGCTACACCTTC. The V gene is TRBV28, the J gene TRBJ1-2; a possible D gene is TRBD1 (5 bases). CDR3 size: 16 residues. V lost 3 bases to trimming and J lost 5 bases, with 19 bases between them. Germline V gives CDR1 MDHEN, CDR2 SYDVKM.

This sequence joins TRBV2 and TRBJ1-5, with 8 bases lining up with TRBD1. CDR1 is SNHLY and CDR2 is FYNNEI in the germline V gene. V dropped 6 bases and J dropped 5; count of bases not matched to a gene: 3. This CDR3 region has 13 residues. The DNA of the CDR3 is TGTGCCAGCAGCCTGGACAGGGATCAGCCCCAGCATTTT. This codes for CASSLDRDQPQHF.

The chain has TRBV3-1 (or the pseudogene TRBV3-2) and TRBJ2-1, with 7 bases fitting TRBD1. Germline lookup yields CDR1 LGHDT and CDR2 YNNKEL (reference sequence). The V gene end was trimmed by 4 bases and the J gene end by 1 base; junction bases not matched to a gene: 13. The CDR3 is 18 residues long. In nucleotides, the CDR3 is TGTGCCAGCAGCCGAAGGAGGAAGAGACAGGGTTCCTACAATGAGCAGTTCTTC. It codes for CASSRRRKRQGSYNEQFF.

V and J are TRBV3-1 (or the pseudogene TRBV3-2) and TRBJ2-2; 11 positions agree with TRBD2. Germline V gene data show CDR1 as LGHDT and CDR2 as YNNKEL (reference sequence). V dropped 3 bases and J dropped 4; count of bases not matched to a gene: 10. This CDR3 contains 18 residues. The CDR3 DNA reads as TGTGCCAGCAGCCACCAACCGGGACTAGCGGCGGGCACCGGGGAGCTGTTTTTT. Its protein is CASSHQPGLAAGTGELFF.

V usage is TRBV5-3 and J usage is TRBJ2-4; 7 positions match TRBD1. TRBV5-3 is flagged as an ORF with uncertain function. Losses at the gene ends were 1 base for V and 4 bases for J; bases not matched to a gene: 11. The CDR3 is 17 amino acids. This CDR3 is CARSLNLGQKKKNIQYF. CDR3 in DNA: TGTGCCAGAAGCTTGAACTTGGGACAGAAAAAGAAAAACATTCAGTACTTC.